These 26 T cell receptor beta chains were all obtained from the same sample, sequenced in a study of identical twins. TCRdb independently ran MiXCR on the 5' RACE reads; one entry per CDR3 protein. The sample lists around 530,000 distinct CDR3 sequences, 13% to 15% occurring once. The data also belong to a second study, concerning yellow fever vaccine responses in identical twins.

Sequencing was done on a sample of CD4+ T cells sorted from blood. The receptors come from a woman younger than 30 in good health.

This clonotype has at least ten counts. V and J are TRBV2 and TRBJ2-1; the match to TRBD2 covers 11 bases. Per the germline V gene, CDR1 is SNHLY and CDR2 is FYNNEI. After removal of 11 bases from V and 6 bases from J, the junction contained 12 bases not matched to a gene. This CDR3 spans 15 amino acids. This CDR3 reads CARDFLAGGGNEQFF. The CDR3 DNA is TGTGCCCGAGACTTTCTAGCGGGAGGCGGCAATGAGCAGTTCTTC.

The chain recombines TRBV10-3 with TRBJ2-1; 12 bases agree with TRBD1. The V gene end was trimmed by 6 bases and the J gene end by 8 bases; junction bases not matched to a gene: 5. The CDR3 runs 14 residues. Germline lookup yields CDR1 ENHRY and CDR2 SYGVKD. The CDR3 here is CAIRDGTGGDEQFF. CDR3 sequence (DNA): TGTGCCATCAGAGACGGGACAGGGGGCGATGAGCAGTTCTTC.

The table lists this clonotype with a few counts. The CDR3 spells CASTETGPSYNEQFF. The DNA of the CDR3 is TGTGCCAGCACCGAGACAGGGCCCTCCTACAATGAGCAGTTCTTC. The rearrangement joins TRBV12-3 or TRBV12-4 to TRBJ2-1; 7 bases are shared with TRBD1. V lost 7 bases and J lost 0; bases outside the gene matches: 6. The CDR3 loop spans 15 amino acids.

The chain has TRBV12-3 or TRBV12-4 and TRBJ2-7, with TRBD2 matching over 7 bases. The CDR3 totals 14 residues. Trimming took 8 bases from V and 0 from J; bases not matched to a gene: 7. The CDR3 is CASGRGTSSYEQYF. CDR3 bases: TGTGCCAGCGGGAGGGGCACGAGCTCCTACGAGCAGTACTTC.

This clonotype appeared a few times. The chain uses TRBV24-1 and TRBJ2-3; 8 bases are a match to TRBD2. After removal of 4 bases from V and 1 base from J, the junction contained 6 bases not matched to a gene. Germline loops: CDR1 KGHDR, CDR2 SFDVKD. The CDR3 is 16 residues long. The CDR3 loop is CATSDPTSGRTDTQYF. The CDR3 nucleotides read TGTGCCACCAGTGACCCTACTAGCGGCCGCACAGATACGCAGTATTTT.

This chain uses TRBV3-1 with TRBJ2-5; D gene uncertain. Trimming removed 9 bases at V and 3 bases at J, with 11 bases between. The CDR3 length is 12 residues. CDR1 and CDR2 (germline): LGHDT, YNNKEL (reference sequence). The CDR3 region is CASQRREETQYF. CDR3 DNA: TGTGCCAGTCAGCGAAGAGAAGAGACCCAGTACTTC.

Only a few counts were recorded for this clonotype. J is TRBJ2-5 and V is TRBV29-1; D is possibly TRBD2 (6 bases). V was pared by 0 bases and J by 5 bases, with 13 bases between. This CDR3 comprises 14 residues. Germline V gene lookup returns CDR1 SQVTM and CDR2 ANQGSEA. The DNA of the CDR3 is TGCAGCGTTGAAGAGGGCACGGGGAGGGAGACCCAGTACTTC. Translated, it gives CSVEEGTGRETQYF.

The chain uses TRBV5-5 and TRBJ2-7; D possibly uses TRBD1 or TRBD2 (5 bases each). Between the trimmed V and J ends, which lost 6 bases and 3 bases, there was a span of 13 bases. Germline lookup yields CDR1 SGHKS and CDR2 YYEKEE (reference sequence). The CDR3 extends over 13 amino acids. The CDR3 sequence is CASNPPGLYEQYV. CDR3 in DNA: TGTGCCAGCAACCCTCCGGGGCTCTACGAGCAGTACGTC.

This clonotype was counted a few times. This clone may be a read error of a much larger clone one base away. The chain carries TRBV20-1 and TRBJ2-3; 16 nucleotides agree with TRBD2. Germline values: CDR1 DFQATT, CDR2 SNEGSKA (reference sequence). The CDR3 totals 18 residues. CDR3 DNA: TGCTGTGCCTATACCGGGACTAGCGGGAGGGCCATCACAGATACGCAGTATTTT. Its protein is CCAYTGTSGRAITDTQYF.

This clonotype was seen ten or more times. The J gene is TRBJ2-5, the V gene TRBV5-1; TRBD2 matches 10 bases. Germline-derived CDR1 and CDR2 are SGHRS and YFSETQ. J lost 1 base, V lost 5 bases, and 8 bases had no gene match. This CDR3 comprises 16 residues. CDR3 nucleotide sequence: TGCGCCAGCAGACAAAGGACTAGCGGATTCCAAGAGACCCAGTACTTC. Translating it yields CASRQRTSGFQETQYF.

This clonotype was observed many times. The V and J genes are TRBV10-3 and TRBJ2-7; TRBD1 aligns across 7 bases. Trimming removed 2 bases from V and 6 bases from J; junction bases left unmatched: 10. The CDR3 is made up of 15 amino acids. Germline CDR1 is ENHRY and CDR2 is SYGVKD. In DNA form, the CDR3 reads TGTGCCATCAGTGAGACCACGGGGACAGTTTCCGAGCAGTACTTC. Protein product: CAISETTGTVSEQYF.

The chain carries TRBV7-8 and TRBJ2-7, with 13 bases matching TRBD2. Unmatched junction bases numbered 2, after V lost 1 base and J lost 5 bases. The CDR3 is 15 amino acids. CDR1 is SGHVS and CDR2 is FQNEAQ in the germline V gene. The CDR3 reads CASSLGTSGSHEQYF. The CDR3 nucleotides read TGTGCCAGCAGCTTAGGGACTAGCGGGAGCCACGAGCAGTACTTC.

This clonotype was counted only a few times. This rearrangement joins TRBV28 to TRBJ2-3, with 7 nucleotides matching TRBD1. There are 15 residues in the CDR3. The V segment lost 5 bases and the J segment 9 bases; nucleotides outside the gene matches: 14. Germline values: CDR1 MDHEN, CDR2 SYDVKM. The CDR3 bases are TGTGCCAGCAGTGTAGGGGGCGCACCCCCCCCAACGCAGTATTTT. Translation gives CASSVGGAPPPTQYF.

This clonotype was seen at least ten times. V usage is TRBV5-1 and J usage is TRBJ2-3; D is ambiguous. The germline V gene encodes CDR1 SGHRS and CDR2 YFSETQ. Trimming took 6 bases from V and 5 from J, leaving 16 bases between them. The CDR3 has 14 amino acids. The CDR3 reads CASTQGNHRDTQYF. CDR3 in DNA: TGCGCCAGCACCCAAGGTAACCACCGAGATACGCAGTATTTT.

The chain carries TRBV6-1 and TRBJ2-3; TRBD2 matches at 8 bases. The CDR3 runs to 15 residues. The ends lost 4 bases at V and 5 bases at J; junction bases unmatched: 8. CDR1 MNHNS and CDR2 SASEGT come from the germline V gene. CDR3 residues: CASSVRGAVGDTQYF. For the CDR3, the DNA is TGTGCCAGCAGTGTGCGGGGGGCTGTAGGAGATACGCAGTATTTT.

This clonotype was seen only a few times. The chain employs TRBV3-1 and TRBJ2-2, with D uncertain. Germline loops: CDR1 LGHDT, CDR2 YNNKEL (reference sequence). This CDR3 spans 14 amino acids. The ends were cut back, 2 bases at V and 1 base at J, with 5 bases in the middle. The CDR3 loop is CASSQNGNTGELFF. CDR3 in DNA: TGTGCCAGCAGCCAAAACGGGAACACCGGGGAGCTGTTTTTT.

This clonotype has only a few counts. The gene calls are TRBV5-6 and TRBJ2-7; TRBD1 matches at 8 bases. After removal of 0 bases from V and 5 bases from J, the junction contained 7 bases not matched to a gene. Germline CDR1 and CDR2: SGHDT and YYEEEE. This CDR3 has 15 amino acids. The CDR3 DNA reads as TGTGCCAGCAGCTTGGACAGGACAGGGACCCACGAGCAGTACTTC. It codes for CASSLDRTGTHEQYF.

This rearrangement joins TRBV12-3 or TRBV12-4 to TRBJ1-3; D unresolved. V lost 4 bases to trimming and J lost 0 bases, with 4 bases between them. This CDR3 is built from 13 residues. CDR3 nucleotide sequence: TGTGCCAGCAGTTCTATCTCTGGAAACACCATATATTTT. Protein sequence: CASSSISGNTIYF.

This clonotype appeared a few times. This chain connects TRBV12-3 or TRBV12-4 to TRBJ1-2, with 7 positions matching TRBD1. V was pared by 6 bases and J by 8 bases, with 15 bases of the junction left unmatched. The CDR3 length is 15 residues. CDR3 sequence: CASRPPGQTFQGYTF. In DNA form, the CDR3 reads TGTGCCAGCAGGCCACCGGGACAGACTTTTCAGGGCTACACCTTC.

This sequence joins TRBV5-1 and TRBJ2-2; 7 nucleotides align to TRBD1. Germline V gene sequence: CDR1 SGHRS, CDR2 YFSETQ. The CDR3 is 15 residues long. The J segment lost 8 bases and the V segment lost 0 bases, leaving 7 bases of the junction unmatched. DNA of the CDR3: TGCGCCAGCAGCTTGGATGCCACAGGGGCAGGGGAGCTGTTTTTT. This sequence encodes CASSLDATGAGELFF.

The chain couples TRBV28 to TRBJ2-1, with 14 bases aligning to TRBD2. V was clipped by 6 bases and J by 10 bases; unmatched bases: 14. The CDR3 extends over 17 amino acids. Germline CDR1 is MDHEN and CDR2 is SYDVKM. The CDR3 DNA follows: TGTGCCAGCAGCACCTCACGACTAGCGGGAGGGCCAGGGGAGCAGTTCTTC. Protein sequence: CASSTSRLAGGPGEQFF.

This clonotype was observed a few times. The rearrangement uses TRBV5-5 and TRBJ2-7; TRBD1 is a possible D gene (5 bases). CDR3 size: 16 residues. Per the germline V gene, CDR1 is SGHKS and CDR2 is YYEKEE (reference sequence). V was clipped by 4 bases and J by 2 bases, with 19 bases between them. CDR3 in amino acids: CASSGVSTGRAYEQYV. In DNA, the CDR3 is TGTGCCAGCAGCGGAGTATCAACAGGACGAGCCTACGAGCAGTACGTC.

This clonotype was seen only a few times. This chain connects TRBV9 to TRBJ2-2, with D hard to call. The germline V gene encodes CDR1 SGDLS and CDR2 YYNGEE. Trimming removed 0 bases at V and 7 bases at J, with 7 bases between. This CDR3 has 13 amino acids. This CDR3 is CASSVGPNGELFF. The CDR3 bases are TGTGCCAGCAGCGTAGGGCCCAACGGGGAGCTGTTTTTT.

This clonotype has a handful of counts. The chain couples TRBV5-1 to TRBJ2-5; D could derive from TRBD1 or TRBD2 (5 bases each). CDR3 length equals 14 residues. Trimming shortened V by 7 bases and J by 5 bases, and 18 bases separated the two germline ends. CDR1 is SGHRS, CDR2 YFSETQ, per germline. This CDR3 reads CASAREGGLETQYF. Written as DNA, the CDR3 is TGCGCCAGCGCCAGGGAAGGAGGATTGGAGACCCAGTACTTC.

The V gene is TRBV29-1, the J gene TRBJ1-1; perhaps TRBD1 as D (5 bases). The CDR3 has 14 amino acids. CDR1 and CDR2 from the germline V gene are SQVTM and ANQGSEA. The V and J ends lost 7 bases and 2 bases respectively, with 17 bases between them. CDR3 in amino acids: CSALQLGANTEAFF. CDR3 DNA: TGCAGCGCCCTTCAGTTAGGGGCTAACACTGAAGCTTTCTTT.

This clonotype has only a few counts. The rearrangement joins TRBV6-2 or TRBV6-3 to TRBJ2-2; unclear D gene. V was clipped by 6 bases and J by 4 bases, with 12 bases between them. The length of the CDR3 is 14 residues. Germline V gene lookup returns CDR1 MNHEY and CDR2 SVGEGT. CDR3 in DNA: TGTGCCAGCAGAAGGACGGGTTCCACCGGGGAGCTGTTTTTT. Its protein product is CASRRTGSTGELFF.